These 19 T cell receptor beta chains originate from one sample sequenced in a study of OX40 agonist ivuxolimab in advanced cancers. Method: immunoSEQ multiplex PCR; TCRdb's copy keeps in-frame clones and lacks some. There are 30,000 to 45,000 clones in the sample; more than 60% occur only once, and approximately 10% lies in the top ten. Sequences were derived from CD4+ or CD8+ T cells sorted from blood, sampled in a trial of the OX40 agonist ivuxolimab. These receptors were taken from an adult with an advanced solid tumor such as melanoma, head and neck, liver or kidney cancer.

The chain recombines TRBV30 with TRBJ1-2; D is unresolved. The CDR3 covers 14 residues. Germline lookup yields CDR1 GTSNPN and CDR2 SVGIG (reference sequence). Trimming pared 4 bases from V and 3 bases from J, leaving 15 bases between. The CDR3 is CAWKLEARHYGYTF. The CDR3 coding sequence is TGTGCCTGGAAGTTGGAGGCGCGACACTATGGCTACACCTTC.

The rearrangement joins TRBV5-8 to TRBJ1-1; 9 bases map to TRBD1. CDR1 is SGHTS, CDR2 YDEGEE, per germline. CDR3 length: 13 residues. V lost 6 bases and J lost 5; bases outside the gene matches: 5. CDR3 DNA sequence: TGTGCCAGCACCTTACAGGGGGCAACTGAAGCTTTCTTT. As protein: CASTLQGATEAFF.

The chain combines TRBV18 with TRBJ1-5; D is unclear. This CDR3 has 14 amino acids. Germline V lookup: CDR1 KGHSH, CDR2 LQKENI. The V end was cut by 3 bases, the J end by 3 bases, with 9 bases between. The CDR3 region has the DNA TGTGCCAGCTCACCTGGGCCTCCCAATCAGCCCCAGCATTTT. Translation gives CASSPGPPNQPQHF.

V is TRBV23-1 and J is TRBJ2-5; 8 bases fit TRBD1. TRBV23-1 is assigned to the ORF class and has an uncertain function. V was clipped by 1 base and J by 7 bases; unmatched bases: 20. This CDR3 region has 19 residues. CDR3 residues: CASSQLPRHGQGRSWTQYF. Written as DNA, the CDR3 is TGCGCCAGCAGTCAATTACCGCGGCACGGACAGGGTAGGTCATGGACCCAGTACTTC.

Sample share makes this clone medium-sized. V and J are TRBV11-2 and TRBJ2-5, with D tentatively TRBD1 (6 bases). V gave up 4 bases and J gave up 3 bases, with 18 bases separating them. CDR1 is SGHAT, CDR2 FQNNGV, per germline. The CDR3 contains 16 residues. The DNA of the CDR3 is TGTGCCAGCAGCTCTGCCACAGGGCTGACTAAAGAGACCCAGTACTTC. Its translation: CASSSATGLTKETQYF.

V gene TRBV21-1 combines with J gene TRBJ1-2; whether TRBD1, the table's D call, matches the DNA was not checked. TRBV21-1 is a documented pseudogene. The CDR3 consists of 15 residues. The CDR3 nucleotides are TGTGCCAGCAGCAAAGCGAAGGGGGTGGATTATGGCTACACCTTC. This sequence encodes CASSKAKGVDYGYTF.

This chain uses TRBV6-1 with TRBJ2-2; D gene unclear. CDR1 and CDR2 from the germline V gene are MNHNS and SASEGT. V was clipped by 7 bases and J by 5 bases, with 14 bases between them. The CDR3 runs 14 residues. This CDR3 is CASIERVGTGELFF. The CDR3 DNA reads TGTGCCAGCATAGAAAGGGTCGGGACCGGGGAGCTGTTTTTT.

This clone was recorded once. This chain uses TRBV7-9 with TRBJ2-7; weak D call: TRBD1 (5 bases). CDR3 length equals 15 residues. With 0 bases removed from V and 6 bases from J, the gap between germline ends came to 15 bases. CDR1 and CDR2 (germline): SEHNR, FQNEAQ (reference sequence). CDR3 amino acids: CASSLAQGPWGEQYF. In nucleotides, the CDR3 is TGTGCCAGCAGCTTAGCTCAGGGCCCGTGGGGCGAGCAGTACTTC.

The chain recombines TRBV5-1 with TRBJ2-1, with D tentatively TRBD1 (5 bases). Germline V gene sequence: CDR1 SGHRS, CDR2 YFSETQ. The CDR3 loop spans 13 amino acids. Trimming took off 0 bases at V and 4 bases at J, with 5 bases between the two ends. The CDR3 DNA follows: TGCGCCAGCAGCTTGGACAGGTACAATGAGCAGTTCTTC. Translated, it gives CASSLDRYNEQFF.

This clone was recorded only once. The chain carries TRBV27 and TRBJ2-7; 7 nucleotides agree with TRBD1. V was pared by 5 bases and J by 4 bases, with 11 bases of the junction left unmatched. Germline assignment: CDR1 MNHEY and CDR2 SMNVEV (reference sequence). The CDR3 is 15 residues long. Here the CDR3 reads CASSLYSPDRYEQYF. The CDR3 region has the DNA TGTGCCAGCAGTCTATACTCACCGGACAGGTACGAGCAGTACTTC.

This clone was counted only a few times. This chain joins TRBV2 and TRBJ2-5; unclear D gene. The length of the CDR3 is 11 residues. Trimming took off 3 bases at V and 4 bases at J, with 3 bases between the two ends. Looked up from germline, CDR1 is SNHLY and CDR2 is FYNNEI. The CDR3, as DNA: TGTGCCAGCAGTGACGGAGAGACCCAGTACTTC. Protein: CASSDGETQYF.

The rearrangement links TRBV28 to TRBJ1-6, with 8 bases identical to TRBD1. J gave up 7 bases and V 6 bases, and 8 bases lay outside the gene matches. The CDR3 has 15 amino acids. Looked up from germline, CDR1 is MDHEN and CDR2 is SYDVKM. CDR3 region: CASSYDRGGNSPLHF. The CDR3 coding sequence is TGTGCCAGCAGCTACGACAGGGGAGGAAATTCACCCCTCCACTTT.

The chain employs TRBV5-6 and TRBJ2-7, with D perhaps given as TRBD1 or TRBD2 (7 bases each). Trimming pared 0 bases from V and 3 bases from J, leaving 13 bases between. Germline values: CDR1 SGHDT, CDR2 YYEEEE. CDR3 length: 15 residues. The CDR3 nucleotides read TGTGCCAGCAGCTTGGGGGGACAGCGGGACTACGAGCAGTACTTC. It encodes CASSLGGQRDYEQYF.

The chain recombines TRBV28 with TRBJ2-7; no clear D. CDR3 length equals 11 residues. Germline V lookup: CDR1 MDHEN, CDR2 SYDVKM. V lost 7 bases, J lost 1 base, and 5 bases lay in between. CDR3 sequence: CASTTSYEQYF. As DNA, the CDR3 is TGTGCCAGCACCACATCCTACGAGCAGTACTTC.

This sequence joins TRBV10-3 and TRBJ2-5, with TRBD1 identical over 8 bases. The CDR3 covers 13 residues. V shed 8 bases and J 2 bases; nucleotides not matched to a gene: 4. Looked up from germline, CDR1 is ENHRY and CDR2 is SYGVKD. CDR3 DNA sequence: TGTGCCATCGTCGGGACAGGTCAAGAGACCCAGTACTTC. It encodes CAIVGTGQETQYF.

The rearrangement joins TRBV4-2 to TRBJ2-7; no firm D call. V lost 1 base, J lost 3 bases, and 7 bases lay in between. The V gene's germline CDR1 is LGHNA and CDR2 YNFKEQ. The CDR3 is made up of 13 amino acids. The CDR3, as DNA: TGTGCCAGCAGCCAAGGGCAAGACTACGAGCAGTACTTC. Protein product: CASSQGQDYEQYF.

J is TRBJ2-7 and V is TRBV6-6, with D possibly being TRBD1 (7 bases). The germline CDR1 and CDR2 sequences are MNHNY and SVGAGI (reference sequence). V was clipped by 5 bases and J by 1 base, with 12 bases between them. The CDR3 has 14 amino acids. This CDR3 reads CASSQGGSSYEQYF. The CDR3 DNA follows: TGTGCCAGCAGTCAGGGGGGCTCTTCCTACGAGCAGTACTTC.

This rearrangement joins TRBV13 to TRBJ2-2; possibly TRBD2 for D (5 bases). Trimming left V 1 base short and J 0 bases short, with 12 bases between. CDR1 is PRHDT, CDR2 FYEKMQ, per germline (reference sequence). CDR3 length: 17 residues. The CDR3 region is CASSLVSRGSNTGELFF. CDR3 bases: TGTGCCAGCAGCTTAGTGTCCCGGGGATCGAACACCGGGGAGCTGTTTTTT.

The CDR3 sequence: CASSQVLTPTGANYGYTF. CDR3 bases: TGCGCCAGCAGCCAAGTCCTTACCCCGACAGGGGCTAACTATGGCTACACCTTC. V usage is TRBV4-1 and J usage is TRBJ1-2; 8 bases align to TRBD1. Germline V gives CDR1 MGHRA, CDR2 YSYEKL. The CDR3 runs to 18 residues. Trimming took 1 base from V and 0 from J; bases not matched to a gene: 10.